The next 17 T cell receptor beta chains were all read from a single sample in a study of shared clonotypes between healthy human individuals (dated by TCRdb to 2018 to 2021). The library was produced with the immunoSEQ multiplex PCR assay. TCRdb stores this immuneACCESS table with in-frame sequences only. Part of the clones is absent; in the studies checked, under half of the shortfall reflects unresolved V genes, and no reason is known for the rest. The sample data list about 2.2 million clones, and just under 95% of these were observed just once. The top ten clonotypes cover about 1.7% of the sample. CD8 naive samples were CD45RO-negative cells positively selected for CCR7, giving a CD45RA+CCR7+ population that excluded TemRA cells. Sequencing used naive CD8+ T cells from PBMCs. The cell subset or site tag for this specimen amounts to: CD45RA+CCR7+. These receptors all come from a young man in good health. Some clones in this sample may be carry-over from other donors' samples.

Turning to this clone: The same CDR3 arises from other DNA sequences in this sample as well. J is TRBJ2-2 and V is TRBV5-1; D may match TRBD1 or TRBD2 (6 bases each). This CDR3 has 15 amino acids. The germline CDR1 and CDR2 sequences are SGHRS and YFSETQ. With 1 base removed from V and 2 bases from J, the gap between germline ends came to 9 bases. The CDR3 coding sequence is TGCGCCAGCAGCTTGACGGGGGCTAACACCGGGGAGCTGTTTTTT. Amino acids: CASSLTGANTGELFF.

CDR3 in DNA: TGCGCCAGCAATCCATTAGCGGGAGAGGTTTACGAGCAGTACTTC. It yields the protein CASNPLAGEVYEQYF. The chain is built from TRBV23-1 and TRBJ2-7, with 9 bases identical to TRBD2. TRBV23-1 is recorded as an ORF, its role being uncertain. CDR3 size: 15 residues. V lost 7 bases, J lost 4 bases, and 11 bases stayed unmatched.

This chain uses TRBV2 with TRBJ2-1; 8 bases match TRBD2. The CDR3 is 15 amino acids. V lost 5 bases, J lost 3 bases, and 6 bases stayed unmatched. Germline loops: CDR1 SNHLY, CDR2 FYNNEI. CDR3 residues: CASSRAGVYYNEQFF. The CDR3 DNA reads TGTGCCAGCAGTAGAGCGGGAGTTTACTACAATGAGCAGTTCTTC.

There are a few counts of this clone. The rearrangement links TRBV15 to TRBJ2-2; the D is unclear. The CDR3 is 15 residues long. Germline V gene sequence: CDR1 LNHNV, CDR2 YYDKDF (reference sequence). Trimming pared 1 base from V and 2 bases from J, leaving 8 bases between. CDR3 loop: CATSRVGTNTGELFF. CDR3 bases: TGTGCCACCAGCAGAGTCGGCACAAACACCGGGGAGCTGTTTTTT.

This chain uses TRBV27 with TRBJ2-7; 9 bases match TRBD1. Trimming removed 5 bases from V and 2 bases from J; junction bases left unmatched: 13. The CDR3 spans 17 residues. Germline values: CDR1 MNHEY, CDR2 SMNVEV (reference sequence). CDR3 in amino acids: CASSPDRGRAKPYEQYF. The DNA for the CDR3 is TGTGCCAGCAGTCCGGACAGGGGTCGAGCTAAACCCTACGAGCAGTACTTC.

The CDR3 DNA reads TGCGCCAGCAGCCACAGGACAGGGGGCGACTATATCGAGACCCAGTACTTC. Protein product: CASSHRTGGDYIETQYF. The rearrangement joins TRBV4-1 to TRBJ2-5; 11 bases match TRBD1. CDR1 and CDR2 from the germline V gene are MGHRA and YSYEKL. CDR3 size: 17 residues. V lost 3 bases to trimming and J lost 5 bases; unmatched junction nucleotides: 11.

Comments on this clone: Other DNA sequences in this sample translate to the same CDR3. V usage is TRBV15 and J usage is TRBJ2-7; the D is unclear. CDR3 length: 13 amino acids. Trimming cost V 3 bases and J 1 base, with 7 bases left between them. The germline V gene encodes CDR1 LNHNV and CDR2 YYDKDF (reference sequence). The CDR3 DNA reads TGTGCCACCAGCAGCGACTCGTCCTACGAGCAGTACTTC. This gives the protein CATSSDSSYEQYF.

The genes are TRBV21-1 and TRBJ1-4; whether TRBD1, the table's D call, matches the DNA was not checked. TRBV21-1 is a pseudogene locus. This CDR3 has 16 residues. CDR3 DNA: TGTGCCAGCAGCTCAAGATGGTCAGTGCATAATGAAAAACTGTTTTTT. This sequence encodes CASSSRWSVHNEKLFF.

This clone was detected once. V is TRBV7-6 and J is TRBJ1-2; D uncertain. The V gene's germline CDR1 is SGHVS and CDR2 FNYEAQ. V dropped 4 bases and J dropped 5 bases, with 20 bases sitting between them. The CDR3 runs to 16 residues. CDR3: CASSSGVGSNAYGYTF. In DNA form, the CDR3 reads TGTGCCAGCAGCTCAGGAGTCGGATCGAACGCATATGGCTACACCTTC.

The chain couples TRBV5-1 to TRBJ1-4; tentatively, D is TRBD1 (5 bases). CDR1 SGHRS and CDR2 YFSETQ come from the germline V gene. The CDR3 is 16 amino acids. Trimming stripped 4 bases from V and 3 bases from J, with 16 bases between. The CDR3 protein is CASSPFWTKANEKLFF. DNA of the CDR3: TGCGCCAGCAGCCCTTTTTGGACAAAGGCTAATGAAAAACTGTTTTTT.

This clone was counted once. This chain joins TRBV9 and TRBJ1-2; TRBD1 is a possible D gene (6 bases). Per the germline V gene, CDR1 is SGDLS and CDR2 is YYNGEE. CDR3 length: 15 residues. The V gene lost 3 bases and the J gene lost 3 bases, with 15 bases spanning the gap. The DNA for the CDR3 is TGTGCCAGCAGCGCACCCCGGGACAACTACTATGGCTACACCTTC. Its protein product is CASSAPRDNYYGYTF.

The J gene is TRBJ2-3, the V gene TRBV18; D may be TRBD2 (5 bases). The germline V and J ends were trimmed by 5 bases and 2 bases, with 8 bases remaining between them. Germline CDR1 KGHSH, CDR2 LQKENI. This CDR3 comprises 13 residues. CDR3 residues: CASSEGPTDTQYF. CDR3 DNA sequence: TGTGCCAGCTCAGAGGGTCCCACAGATACGCAGTATTTT.

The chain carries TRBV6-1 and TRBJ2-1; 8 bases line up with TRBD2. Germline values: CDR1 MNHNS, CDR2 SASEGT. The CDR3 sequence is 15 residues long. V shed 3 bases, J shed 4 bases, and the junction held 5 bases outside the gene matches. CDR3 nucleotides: TGTGCCAGCAGTGATTGGCGGGAGGCTTACAATGAGCAGTTCTTC. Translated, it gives CASSDWREAYNEQFF.

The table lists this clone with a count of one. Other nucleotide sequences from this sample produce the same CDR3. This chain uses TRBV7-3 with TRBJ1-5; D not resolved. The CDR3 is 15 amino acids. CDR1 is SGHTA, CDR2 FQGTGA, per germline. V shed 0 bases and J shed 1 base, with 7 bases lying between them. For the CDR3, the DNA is TGTGCCAGCAGCTTAACGGGAGGGAGCAATCAGCCCCAGCATTTT. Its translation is CASSLTGGSNQPQHF.

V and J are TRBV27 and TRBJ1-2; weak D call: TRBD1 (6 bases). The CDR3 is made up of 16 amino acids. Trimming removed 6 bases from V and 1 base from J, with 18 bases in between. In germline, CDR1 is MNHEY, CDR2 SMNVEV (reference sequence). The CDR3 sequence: CASSSQGSGLNYGYTF. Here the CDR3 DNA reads TGTGCCAGCAGCTCGCAGGGGAGCGGGCTTAACTATGGCTACACCTTC.

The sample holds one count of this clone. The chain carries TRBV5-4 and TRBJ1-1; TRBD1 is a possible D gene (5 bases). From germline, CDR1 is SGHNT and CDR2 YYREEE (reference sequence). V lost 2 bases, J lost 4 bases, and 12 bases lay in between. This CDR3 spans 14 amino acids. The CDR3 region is CASSFARDPTEAFF. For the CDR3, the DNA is TGTGCCAGCAGCTTCGCGCGGGACCCCACTGAAGCTTTCTTT.

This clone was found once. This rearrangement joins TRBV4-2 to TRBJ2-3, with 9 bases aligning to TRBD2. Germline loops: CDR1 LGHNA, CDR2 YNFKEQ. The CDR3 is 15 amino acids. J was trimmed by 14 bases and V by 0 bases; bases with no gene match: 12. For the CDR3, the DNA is TGTGCCAGCAGCCAAGATCGGGCTAGCGGGGCCCGGTCGTATTTT. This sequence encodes CASSQDRASGARSYF.